The clone carrying this TCR beta chain appeared once. The antigen is unknown. This sample stems from a study of T-cell memory formation after mild COVID-19. Overall study: For the most part, TCR clusters were specific to one donor.

Study-wide findings and caveats: Among clones contracting day 15 to 85, CD4/CD8 was balanced, whereas later expanders leaned CD4+. Memory from before infection featured some responding clones, which suggests cross-reactive memory joined. Second-wave clones peaking on day 37 lacked confirmed SARS-CoV-2 specificity.

In TCRdb, the 5' RACE reads were re-called with MiXCR into one record per CDR3 protein. The sample lists about 390,000 distinct CDR3 sequences, about 16% occurring once. Sequencing input: PBMCs or a T cell subset sorted from them (not recorded which). The receptor was derived from a man between 18 and 29 years old who had mild COVID-19 (a few samples of this study predate the infection). Cell type and time point are not known.

CDR3 nucleotides: TGTGCCAGCAGCTCGGGCCCCACTGGCTACACCTTC. This translates into CASSSGPTGYTF. The chain has TRBV7-9 and TRBJ1-2, with no clear D. Germline V lookup: CDR1 SEHNR, CDR2 FQNEAQ (reference sequence). CDR3 length: 12 residues. The ends were cut back, 4 bases at V and 7 bases at J, with 10 bases in the middle.